This T cell receptor beta chain was documented in a study of T cells after yellow fever vaccination. Background on the study: Researchers used SMART-Seq v4 Ultra Low Input to prepare fractions that had low cell numbers. Overall study findings and caveats: At around 95% for CD4 and over 80% for CD8, most primary-vaccination clones showed up again after the booster.

The CDR3 is 13 amino acids. The trim removed 0 bases at V and 6 bases at J, leaving 4 bases unmatched. Germline CDR1 and CDR2: SQVTM and ANQGSEA. This clonotype appeared many times. Its target is unknown. 5'RACE template switching added a universal primer site and UMIs to TCR cDNA. Using its own MiXCR run on the 5' RACE reads, TCRdb lists one record per CDR3 protein. This sample has hundreds of thousands of distinct CDR3 sequences, with about 12% found just once. Specimen: PBMCs, collected on the day of the yellow fever booster vaccination. The V and J genes are TRBV29-1 and TRBJ2-7; 8 positions agree with TRBD2. The TCR was taken from a man aged 25-40 years who received the YFV17D yellow fever vaccine. In DNA, the CDR3 is TGCAGCGTTGAAGATCTTGCGGGAGGCGAGCAGTACTTC. This gives the protein CSVEDLAGGEQYF.